This section outlines one TCR beta chain sequence together with its context. Data came from immunoSEQ multiplex PCR; TCRdb stores just in-frame clones and leaves some out. Of under 40,000 clones detected, around 92% appear once; the ten largest clones hold 0.43%. The source of the sample is a study of T cell changes during pregnancy in multiple sclerosis. Trimming took 3 bases from V and 3 from J, leaving 3 bases between them. Germline CDR1 is SGDLS and CDR2 is YYNGEE. The CDR3 sequence is 11 residues long. The chain couples TRBV9 to TRBJ2-5; no firm D call. Here the sequenced sample was CD4+ T cells from peripheral blood mononuclear cells, taken in the third trimester of pregnancy. This clonotype was obtained from a female donor in good health, enrolled as a control in a pregnancy study. CDR3 bases: TGTGCCAGCAGCGCCGAAGAGACCCAGTACTTC. It encodes CASSAEETQYF.